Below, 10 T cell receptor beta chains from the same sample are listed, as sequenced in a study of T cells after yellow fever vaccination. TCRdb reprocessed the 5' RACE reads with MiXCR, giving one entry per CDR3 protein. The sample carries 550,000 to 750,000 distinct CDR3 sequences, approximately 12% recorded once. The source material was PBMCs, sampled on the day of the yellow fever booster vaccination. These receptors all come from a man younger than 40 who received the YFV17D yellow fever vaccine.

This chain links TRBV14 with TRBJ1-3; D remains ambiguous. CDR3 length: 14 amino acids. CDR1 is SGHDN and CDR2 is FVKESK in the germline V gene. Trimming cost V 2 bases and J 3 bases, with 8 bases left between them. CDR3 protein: CASSQTSCGNTIYF. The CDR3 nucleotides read TGTGCCAGCAGCCAAACAAGTTGTGGAAACACCATATATTTT.

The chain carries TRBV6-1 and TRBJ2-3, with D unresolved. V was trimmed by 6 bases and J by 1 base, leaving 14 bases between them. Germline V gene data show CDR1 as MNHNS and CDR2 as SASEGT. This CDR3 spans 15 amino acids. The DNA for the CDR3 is TGTGCCAGCAGCACAGCGAATTCACGCACAGATACGCAGTATTTT. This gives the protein CASSTANSRTDTQYF.

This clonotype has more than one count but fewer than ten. The DNA for the CDR3 is TGTGCCAGCAAACTAAATACGGGGGGAGGCGACGAGCAGTACTTC. It encodes CASKLNTGGGDEQYF. The chain couples TRBV3-1 to TRBJ2-7, with 7 bases identical to TRBD2. The germline V gene encodes CDR1 LGHDT and CDR2 YNNKEL (reference sequence). CDR3 length equals 15 residues. The V and J ends lost 7 bases and 5 bases, in that order; junction bases with no gene match: 14.

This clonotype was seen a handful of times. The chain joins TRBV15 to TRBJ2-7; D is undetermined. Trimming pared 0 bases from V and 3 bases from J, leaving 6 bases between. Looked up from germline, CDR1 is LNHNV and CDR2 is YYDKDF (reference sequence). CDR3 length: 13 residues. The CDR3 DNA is TGTGCCACCAGCAGAGAGGGGTTCTACGAGCAGTACTTC. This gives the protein CATSREGFYEQYF.

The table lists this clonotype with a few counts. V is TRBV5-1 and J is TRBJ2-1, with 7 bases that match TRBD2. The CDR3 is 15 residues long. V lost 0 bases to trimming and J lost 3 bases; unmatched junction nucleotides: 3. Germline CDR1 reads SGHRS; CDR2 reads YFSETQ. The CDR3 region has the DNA TGCGCCAGCAGCTTGGTGGCTAGCGGCTACAATGAGCAGTTCTTC. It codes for CASSLVASGYNEQFF.

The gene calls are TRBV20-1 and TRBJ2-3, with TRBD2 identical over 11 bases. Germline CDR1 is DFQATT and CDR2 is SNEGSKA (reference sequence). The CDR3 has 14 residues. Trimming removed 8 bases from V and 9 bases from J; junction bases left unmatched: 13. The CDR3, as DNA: TGCAGTTCTCACTCCGGGACTAGCGGAGGCACGCAGTATTTT. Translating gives CSSHSGTSGGTQYF.

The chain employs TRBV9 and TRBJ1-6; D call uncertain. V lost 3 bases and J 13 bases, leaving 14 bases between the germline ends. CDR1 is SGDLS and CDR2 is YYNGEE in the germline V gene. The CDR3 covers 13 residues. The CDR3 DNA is TGTGCCAGCAGCGCCCTTGAGGGCCAGCCCCTCCACTTT. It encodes CASSALEGQPLHF.

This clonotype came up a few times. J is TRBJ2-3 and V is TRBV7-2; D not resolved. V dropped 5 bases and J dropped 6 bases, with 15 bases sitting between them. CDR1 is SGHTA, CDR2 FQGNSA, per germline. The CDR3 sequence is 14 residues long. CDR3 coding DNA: TGTGCCAGCAGCGCCCGAGGCGGTAGGGATACGCAGTATTTT. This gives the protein CASSARGGRDTQYF.

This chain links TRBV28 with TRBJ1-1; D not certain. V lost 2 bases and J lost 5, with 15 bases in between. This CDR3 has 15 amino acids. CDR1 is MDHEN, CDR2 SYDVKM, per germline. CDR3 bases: TGTGCCAGCAGTTTAGAACCCCCCTCTGAAACTGAAGCTTTCTTT. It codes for CASSLEPPSETEAFF.

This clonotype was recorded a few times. The CDR3 DNA is TGCAGTGCTACAGGTGCGTCTCGGAACTATGGCTACACCTTC. This codes for CSATGASRNYGYTF. The rearrangement uses TRBV20-1 and TRBJ1-2; D gene uncertain. Per the germline V gene, CDR1 is DFQATT and CDR2 is SNEGSKA (reference sequence). The V end was cut by 4 bases, the J end by 2 bases, with 14 bases between. The CDR3 is 14 residues long.